The 6 T cell receptor beta chains below all came from one sample that was sequenced in a study of OX40 agonist ivuxolimab in advanced cancers. This table comes from immunoSEQ multiplex PCR, and its TCRdb copy is limited to in-frame clones, with some not included. This table holds roughly 12,000 clones, less than 85% found once. The specimen comprised CD4+ or CD8+ T cells sorted from blood, sampled in a trial of the OX40 agonist ivuxolimab. All receptors come from an adult with an advanced solid tumor such as melanoma, head and neck, liver or kidney cancer.

This clone was seen a few times. This CDR3 is also generated by other DNA sequences in the sample. The chain uses TRBV9 and TRBJ2-7; TRBD2 matches 8 bases. The CDR3 spans 13 residues. V trimming: 3 bases; J trimming: 3 bases; junction bases outside the gene matches: 2. Germline V gives CDR1 SGDLS, CDR2 YYNGEE. In DNA, the CDR3 is TGTGCCAGCAGCGACGGGACTAGCTACGAGCAGTACTTC. Its protein product is CASSDGTSYEQYF.

V is TRBV18 and J is TRBJ2-3; 7 bases line up with TRBD1. In germline, CDR1 is KGHSH, CDR2 LQKENI. Germline trimming cut 3 bases from V and 10 bases from J; bases unmatched to any gene: 4. The CDR3 extends over 12 amino acids. CDR3 residues: CASSPGQTAQYF. In DNA form, the CDR3 reads TGTGCCAGCTCACCGGGACAGACCGCGCAGTATTTT.

This clone has more than one count but fewer than ten. The gene calls are TRBV28 and TRBJ2-2; D is possibly TRBD2 (5 bases). V lost 10 bases and J 0 bases, leaving 12 bases between the germline ends. This CDR3 is 14 amino acids long. The germline CDR1 and CDR2 sequences are MDHEN and SYDVKM. The CDR3 coding sequence is TGTGCCACCCGAGGGTATGCGAACACCGGGGAGCTGTTTTTT. It specifies CATRGYANTGELFF.

V usage is TRBV6-6 and J usage is TRBJ2-2; D not resolved. Trimming removed 3 bases at V and 6 bases at J, with 14 bases between. Germline lookup yields CDR1 MNHNY and CDR2 SVGAGI (reference sequence). The CDR3 sequence is 15 residues long. The chain's CDR3 is CASSYLSPAAGELFF. The CDR3, as DNA: TGTGCCAGCAGTTATCTTAGCCCCGCCGCCGGGGAGCTGTTTTTT.

This chain uses TRBV27 with TRBJ2-3, with 8 bases that match TRBD2. Germline CDR1 is MNHEY and CDR2 is SMNVEV (reference sequence). The V gene end was trimmed by 5 bases and the J gene end by 0 bases; junction bases not matched to a gene: 7. The CDR3 totals 16 residues. CDR3 sequence (DNA): TGTGCCAGCAGTCCCTTAGCGGGATTTAGCACAGATACGCAGTATTTT. Encoded protein: CASSPLAGFSTDTQYF.

The rearrangement links TRBV7-2 to TRBJ2-7; maybe TRBD2 (7 bases). This CDR3 has 13 residues. Germline lookup yields CDR1 SGHTA and CDR2 FQGNSA. With 8 bases removed from V and 4 bases from J, the gap between germline ends came to 15 bases. CDR3 protein: CASGRGGEYEQYF. The CDR3 nucleotides are TGTGCCAGCGGTAGGGGGGGCGAATACGAGCAGTACTTC.